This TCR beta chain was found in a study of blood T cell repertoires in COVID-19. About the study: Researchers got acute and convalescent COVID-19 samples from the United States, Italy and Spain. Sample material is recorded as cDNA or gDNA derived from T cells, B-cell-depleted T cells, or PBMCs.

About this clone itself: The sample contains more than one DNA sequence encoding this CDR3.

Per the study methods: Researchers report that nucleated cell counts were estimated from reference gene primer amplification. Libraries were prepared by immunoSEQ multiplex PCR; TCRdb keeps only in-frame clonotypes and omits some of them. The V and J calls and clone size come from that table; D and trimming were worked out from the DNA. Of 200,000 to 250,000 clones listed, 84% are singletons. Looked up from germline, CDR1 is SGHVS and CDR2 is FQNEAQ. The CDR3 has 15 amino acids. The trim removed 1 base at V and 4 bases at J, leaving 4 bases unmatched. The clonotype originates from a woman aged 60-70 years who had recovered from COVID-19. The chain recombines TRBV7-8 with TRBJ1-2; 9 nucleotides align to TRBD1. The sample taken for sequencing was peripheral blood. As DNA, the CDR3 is TGTGCCAGCAGCTTAGTAACAGGGGGCGGCTATGGCTACACCTTC. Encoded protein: CASSLVTGGGYGYTF.